These T cell receptor beta chains were read from a single sample in a study of OX40 agonist ivuxolimab in advanced cancers. The data were produced by immunoSEQ multiplex PCR, yet TCRdb's version contains in-frame clones alone and is incomplete. This table has under 85,000 clones, around 85% appearing once. This specimen was CD4+ or CD8+ T cells sorted from blood, taken in a trial of the OX40 agonist ivuxolimab. The receptors shown here come from an adult with an advanced solid tumor such as melanoma, head and neck, liver or kidney cancer. Each CDR3 is given with its conserved first and last residue. Fields, in order: clone size, J gene, D gene, V gene, CDR3 DNA, CDR3 protein. The D gene is left open where the match is weak. Only some rows state a clone size, as once, few, many or a class for expanded clones.

clone_size: few
j_call: TRBJ2-5
d_call: TRBD1
v_call: TRBV19
cdr3_nt: TGTGCCAGTAGATCCGGGACAGGGGGCCGAGAGACCCAGTACTTC
cdr3_aa: CASRSGTGGRETQYF

clone_size: NA
j_call: TRBJ2-1
d_call: NA
v_call: TRBV19
cdr3_nt: TGTGCCAGTAGTATCTCCGCCGGCAATGAGCAGTTCTTC
cdr3_aa: CASSISAGNEQFF

clone_size: NA
j_call: TRBJ1-6
d_call: NA
v_call: TRBV6-5
cdr3_nt: TGTGCCAGTCAGAGGCATAATTCACCCCTCCACTTT
cdr3_aa: CASQRHNSPLHF

clone_size: NA
j_call: TRBJ2-1
d_call: TRBD2
v_call: TRBV10-1
cdr3_nt: TGCGCCAGCAGTGAGTGCGGGGGGGCCGGTAATGAGCAGTTCTTC
cdr3_aa: CASSECGGAGNEQFF

clone_size: NA
j_call: TRBJ1-2
d_call: TRBD1
v_call: TRBV6-6
cdr3_nt: TGTGCCAGCAGTTACCCCCGGACAGGGGCTAACTATGGCTACACCTTC
cdr3_aa: CASSYPRTGANYGYTF

clone_size: NA
j_call: TRBJ1-2
d_call: NA
v_call: TRBV2
cdr3_nt: TGTGCCAGCAGTGAATCTCAGGGATACAACTATGGCTACACCTTC
cdr3_aa: CASSESQGYNYGYTF

clone_size: NA
j_call: TRBJ2-1
d_call: TRBD2
v_call: TRBV7-2
cdr3_nt: TGTGCCAGCGCGGTTCCCGGACTAGCGGGTGTCAATGAGCAGTTCTTC
cdr3_aa: CASAVPGLAGVNEQFF

clone_size: few
j_call: TRBJ2-3
d_call: TRBD2
v_call: TRBV7-2
cdr3_nt: TGTGCCAGCAGCTTAGAGGCTAGCGGGGGGGCCGCCTCAGATACGCAGTATTTT
cdr3_aa: CASSLEASGGAASDTQYF

clone_size: NA
j_call: TRBJ1-2
d_call: TRBD1
v_call: TRBV5-8
cdr3_nt: TGTGCCAGCAGCTTCCAGGGGGACTATGGCTACACCTTC
cdr3_aa: CASSFQGDYGYTF

clone_size: NA
j_call: TRBJ1-5
d_call: NA
v_call: TRBV19
cdr3_nt: TGTGCCTCAAACACAGGGTTGGGCAATCAGCCCCAGCATTTT
cdr3_aa: CASNTGLGNQPQHF

clone_size: NA
j_call: TRBJ2-2
d_call: NA
v_call: TRBV2
cdr3_nt: TGTGCCAGCAGTTCACAGGGCGACACCGGGGAGCTGTTTTTT
cdr3_aa: CASSSQGDTGELFF

clone_size: few
j_call: TRBJ1-2
d_call: TRBD1
v_call: TRBV11-2
cdr3_nt: TGTGCCAGCAGCACGGGGACAGTAAACAACTATGGCTACACCTTC
cdr3_aa: CASSTGTVNNYGYTF

clone_size: NA
j_call: TRBJ1-1
d_call: NA
v_call: TRBV6-6
cdr3_nt: TGTGCCAGCAGTTACTCGACCGGGGGCAGGACTGAAGCTTTCTTT
cdr3_aa: CASSYSTGGRTEAFF

clone_size: NA
j_call: TRBJ1-1
d_call: NA
v_call: TRBV9
cdr3_nt: TGTGCCAGCAGCGTAGGCACCCTTATGAACACTAAAGCTTTCTTT
cdr3_aa: CASSVGTLMNTKAFF

clone_size: NA
j_call: TRBJ1-3
d_call: TRBD1
v_call: TRBV13
cdr3_nt: TGTGCCAGCAGCACAGGGACAGGCTCTGGAAACACCATATATTTT
cdr3_aa: CASSTGTGSGNTIYF

clone_size: NA
j_call: TRBJ2-7
d_call: NA
v_call: TRBV7-2
cdr3_nt: TGTGCCAGCAGCTTAGCGACGGGGGTGCCCTACGAGCAGTACTTC
cdr3_aa: CASSLATGVPYEQYF

clone_size: once
j_call: TRBJ1-6
d_call: NA
v_call: TRBV7-2
cdr3_nt: TGTGCCAGCAGCTTAGGGGGGAGCCGGACTAATTCACCCCTCCACTTT
cdr3_aa: CASSLGGSRTNSPLHF

clone_size: NA
j_call: TRBJ1-1
d_call: TRBD1
v_call: TRBV10-3
cdr3_nt: TGTGCCATCAGTGACGGAACAGGGGGCTCTACTGAAGCTTTCTTT
cdr3_aa: CAISDGTGGSTEAFF

clone_size: NA
j_call: TRBJ2-7
d_call: NA
v_call: TRBV5-4
cdr3_nt: TGTGCCAGCAGCTCCCCGGGACGGGAAACCTACGAGCAGTACTTC
cdr3_aa: CASSSPGRETYEQYF

clone_size: few
j_call: TRBJ1-5
d_call: NA
v_call: TRBV19
cdr3_nt: TGTGCCAGTAGCACAGGAAGACAGTATCAGCCCCAGCATTTT
cdr3_aa: CASSTGRQYQPQHF

clone_size: NA
j_call: TRBJ1-1
d_call: NA
v_call: TRBV2
cdr3_nt: TGTGCCAGCAGTGAGCTTCTACAGAACACTGAAGCTTTCTTT
cdr3_aa: CASSELLQNTEAFF

clone_size: NA
j_call: TRBJ1-2
d_call: NA
v_call: TRBV20-1
cdr3_nt: TGCAGTGCTAGTAGGGACTATGGCTACACCTTC
cdr3_aa: CSASRDYGYTF

clone_size: NA
j_call: TRBJ1-1
d_call: NA
v_call: TRBV18
cdr3_nt: TGTGCCAGCTCACGGGAGACAGTCACTGAAGCTTTCTTT
cdr3_aa: CASSRETVTEAFF

clone_size: NA
j_call: TRBJ1-4
d_call: NA
v_call: TRBV25-1
cdr3_nt: TGTGCCAGCAGTGAATCGGCACACCTAAATGAAAAACTGTTTTTT
cdr3_aa: CASSESAHLNEKLFF

clone_size: few
j_call: TRBJ2-7
d_call: NA
v_call: TRBV18
cdr3_nt: TGTGCCAGCTCACGGTCAGGGAGCTCCTACGAGCAGTACTTC
cdr3_aa: CASSRSGSSYEQYF

clone_size: NA
j_call: TRBJ1-6
d_call: NA
v_call: TRBV19
cdr3_nt: TGTGCCAGTAGTATAACGGGGAACGATTCACCCCTCCACTTT
cdr3_aa: CASSITGNDSPLHF

clone_size: NA
j_call: TRBJ2-2
d_call: NA
v_call: TRBV6-5
cdr3_nt: TGTGCCAGCAGTTCGGACAGCCCCACCGGGGAGCTGTTTTTT
cdr3_aa: CASSSDSPTGELFF

clone_size: NA
j_call: TRBJ2-5
d_call: NA
v_call: TRBV6-6
cdr3_nt: TGTGCCAGCAGTTTTGAATATCGGGAGACCCAGTACTTC
cdr3_aa: CASSFEYRETQYF

clone_size: NA
j_call: TRBJ2-5
d_call: NA
v_call: TRBV7-6
cdr3_nt: TGTGCCAGCAGCTTAGATCAGGGGCCGGAGGAGACCCAGTACTTC
cdr3_aa: CASSLDQGPEETQYF

clone_size: NA
j_call: TRBJ2-7
d_call: NA
v_call: TRBV29-1
cdr3_nt: TGCAGCGTTGGAAGGGGTTACGAGCAGTACTTC
cdr3_aa: CSVGRGYEQYF

clone_size: NA
j_call: TRBJ1-1
d_call: TRBD1
v_call: TRBV5-1
cdr3_nt: TGCGCCAGCAGCTTTCAGGGACAGCGCACTGAAGCTTTCTTT
cdr3_aa: CASSFQGQRTEAFF

clone_size: NA
j_call: TRBJ2-7
d_call: NA
v_call: TRBV27
cdr3_nt: TGTGCCAGCAGTTGGTTAGGAGACAGGGAGGTAGGGCAGTACTTC
cdr3_aa: CASSWLGDREVGQYF

clone_size: few
j_call: TRBJ1-5
d_call: NA
v_call: TRBV6-1
cdr3_nt: TGTGCCAGCAGTGAACAGGGAGGACCCCAGCATTTT
cdr3_aa: CASSEQGGPQHF

clone_size: NA
j_call: TRBJ2-1
d_call: NA
v_call: TRBV28
cdr3_nt: TGTGCCAGCATGGGCCGTAGCTCCTACAATGAGCAGTTCTTC
cdr3_aa: CASMGRSSYNEQFF

clone_size: NA
j_call: TRBJ1-2
d_call: NA
v_call: TRBV6-5
cdr3_nt: TGTGCCAGCAGCTCCCTGGTGGGGGACTATGGCTACACCTTC
cdr3_aa: CASSSLVGDYGYTF

clone_size: NA
j_call: TRBJ1-2
d_call: TRBD1
v_call: TRBV6-1
cdr3_nt: TGTGCCAGCAGTGCCTTAGGGGCAGGGGGCGCAGGCTACACCTTC
cdr3_aa: CASSALGAGGAGYTF

clone_size: once
j_call: TRBJ2-4
d_call: TRBD2
v_call: TRBV4-1
cdr3_nt: TGCGCCAGCAGCCAGGGACTAGCGGGGGGGCCGGCCAAAAACATTCAGTACTTC
cdr3_aa: CASSQGLAGGPAKNIQYF

clone_size: NA
j_call: TRBJ2-7
d_call: TRBD1
v_call: TRBV7-9
cdr3_nt: TGTGCCAGCAGCTTCCTGACAGGGTCTGGAGAGCAGTACTTC
cdr3_aa: CASSFLTGSGEQYF

clone_size: NA
j_call: TRBJ1-1
d_call: NA
v_call: TRBV4-1
cdr3_nt: TGCGCCAGCAGTCTTACCCTGGCTATTCGGGGAGACACTGAAGCTTTCTTT
cdr3_aa: CASSLTLAIRGDTEAFF

clone_size: NA
j_call: TRBJ2-1
d_call: TRBD1
v_call: TRBV19
cdr3_nt: TGTGCCAGTAACATACCAGGGACAGGGGGGAATGAGCAGTTCTTC
cdr3_aa: CASNIPGTGGNEQFF

clone_size: NA
j_call: TRBJ1-1
d_call: NA
v_call: TRBV14
cdr3_nt: TGTGCCAGCAGCCAAGTTATAAACACTGAAGCTTTCTTT
cdr3_aa: CASSQVINTEAFF

clone_size: NA
j_call: TRBJ1-2
d_call: NA
v_call: TRBV4-3
cdr3_nt: TGCGCCAGCAGCCAAGAGTTCGACTTCTCAAGCTACACCTTC
cdr3_aa: CASSQEFDFSSYTF

clone_size: NA
j_call: TRBJ1-1
d_call: NA
v_call: TRBV29-1
cdr3_nt: TGCAGCGTTGTCCCATTCGACACCAACACTGAAGCTTTCTTT
cdr3_aa: CSVVPFDTNTEAFF

clone_size: NA
j_call: TRBJ2-7
d_call: TRBD1
v_call: TRBV25-1
cdr3_nt: TGTGCCAGCAGTGGACTCCCGGGACAGGGGTTAGTCTACGAGCAGTACTTC
cdr3_aa: CASSGLPGQGLVYEQYF

clone_size: NA
j_call: TRBJ1-1
d_call: NA
v_call: TRBV4-1
cdr3_nt: TGCGCCAGCAGCCAAGTCAGGGTGAACACTGAAGCTTTCTTT
cdr3_aa: CASSQVRVNTEAFF

clone_size: NA
j_call: TRBJ1-3
d_call: TRBD1
v_call: TRBV18
cdr3_nt: TGTGCCAGCTCACCTTGGACAGGGACAGGGGGAAACACCATATATTTT
cdr3_aa: CASSPWTGTGGNTIYF

clone_size: NA
j_call: TRBJ1-4
d_call: NA
v_call: TRBV6-1
cdr3_nt: TGTGCCAGCAGGGCGAGGGGGGGCGAGGAAAAACTGTTTTTT
cdr3_aa: CASRARGGEEKLFF

clone_size: NA
j_call: TRBJ2-2
d_call: NA
v_call: TRBV7-6
cdr3_nt: TGTGCCAGCAGCAGTAGGGGTAACGACGGGGAGCTGTTTTTT
cdr3_aa: CASSSRGNDGELFF

clone_size: NA
j_call: TRBJ2-7
d_call: TRBD1
v_call: TRBV19
cdr3_nt: TGTGCCAGTAAGAGGGGGCGGACAGCCTCGGACGAGCAGTACTTC
cdr3_aa: CASKRGRTASDEQYF

clone_size: NA
j_call: TRBJ2-7
d_call: NA
v_call: TRBV5-6
cdr3_nt: TGTGCCAGCAGCTTCAGTTGGGGGATCTACGAGCAGTACTTC
cdr3_aa: CASSFSWGIYEQYF

clone_size: NA
j_call: TRBJ2-7
d_call: NA
v_call: TRBV19
cdr3_nt: TGTGCCAGTAGTAGTCTCGGAGGGGGGAGCTCCTACGAGCAGTACTTC
cdr3_aa: CASSSLGGGSSYEQYF

clone_size: NA
j_call: TRBJ2-1
d_call: TRBD2
v_call: TRBV18
cdr3_nt: TGTGCCAGCTCGCAGATGACTAGCGGGTCTTCCAATGAGCAGTTCTTC
cdr3_aa: CASSQMTSGSSNEQFF

clone_size: NA
j_call: TRBJ1-1
d_call: NA
v_call: TRBV5-4
cdr3_nt: TGTGCCAGCAGCTTGGCCACAACGAACACTGAAGCTTTCTTT
cdr3_aa: CASSLATTNTEAFF

clone_size: NA
j_call: TRBJ2-3
d_call: TRBD2
v_call: TRBV5-1
cdr3_nt: TGCGCCAGCAGCGAGGGACTAGCGTCGCTTGGCACAGATACGCAGTATTTT
cdr3_aa: CASSEGLASLGTDTQYF

clone_size: NA
j_call: TRBJ1-4
d_call: TRBD1
v_call: TRBV10-3
cdr3_nt: TGTGCCATCAGTGAGGAGGCAGGGGGCGAAGAAAAACTGTTTTTT
cdr3_aa: CAISEEAGGEEKLFF

clone_size: NA
j_call: TRBJ2-7
d_call: NA
v_call: TRBV5-4
cdr3_nt: TGTGCCAGCAGCTCGATTTGGAAAGGCGGCGAGCAGTACTTC
cdr3_aa: CASSSIWKGGEQYF

clone_size: NA
j_call: TRBJ2-3
d_call: TRBD1
v_call: TRBV5-6
cdr3_nt: TGTGCCAGCAGCTTATTCGACAGGGAAGCAGATACGCAGTATTTT
cdr3_aa: CASSLFDREADTQYF